The rows below give T cell receptor beta chains drawn from one sample of a study of shared clonotypes between healthy human individuals. Clones were sequenced by immunoSEQ multiplex PCR, and TCRdb holds only the in-frame ones, with some missing. Among about 500,000 clones, approximately 71% were seen once, and the ten largest hold 12%. The sample was PBMCs. All receptors derive from a woman in her thirties or forties in good health. Some clones in this sample may be carry-over from other donors' samples. Each CDR3 is given with its conserved first and last residue. A D gene is named only where the DNA matches it firmly. For some rows the clone size is stated as once, few or many, or as a class when expanded; others skip it.

abundance | j_gene | d_gene | v_gene | CDR3nt | CDR3aa
- | TRBJ2-4 | - | TRBV5-6 | TGTGCCAGCAGCTTTCGGGAGATGGCCGTGGGAAACATTCAGTACTTC | CASSFREMAVGNIQYF
many | TRBJ2-2 | TRBD2 | TRBV19 | TGTGCCAGTAGTGACGGACTAGCGGGAGGCACCGGGGAGCTGTTTTTT | CASSDGLAGGTGELFF
few | TRBJ2-2 | - | TRBV27 | TGTGCCGGAGGGACCGGGAGAAACACCGGGGAGCTGTTTTTT | CAGGTGRNTGELFF
- | TRBJ2-3 | - | TRBV10-3 | TGTGCCATCAGTGAGTCGCGGGGCACAGATACGCAGTATTTT | CAISESRGTDTQYF
many | TRBJ1-2 | TRBD1 | TRBV11-3 | TGTGCCAGCAGCCAACGACAGGGAAGCCATGGCTACACCTTC | CASSQRQGSHGYTF
- | TRBJ1-2 | - | TRBV5-4 | TGTGCCAGCAGCTTGGGGAGGGTGGGCTACACCTTC | CASSLGRVGYTF
- | TRBJ1-3 | TRBD1 | TRBV6-6 | TGTGCCAGCTGCTCAGGGGGCCAGGGAAACACCATATATTTT | CASCSGGQGNTIYF
- | TRBJ2-7 | TRBD2 | TRBV28 | TGTGCCACTCACCATCTGGCGGGAGGGCCTTTCTACGAGCAGTACTTC | CATHHLAGGPFYEQYF
- | TRBJ1-5 | - | TRBV2 | TGTGCCAGCACTGACCGGCATTCTTTCCCGCCCCAGCATTTT | CASTDRHSFPPQHF
- | TRBJ2-6 | - | TRBV9 | TGTGCCAGCAGCGCCGTTGGAGGTACTGGGGCCAACGTCCTGACTTTC | CASSAVGGTGANVLTF
- | TRBJ2-5 | TRBD1 | TRBV4-3 | TGCGCCAGGACAGAGGGGGCCCAAGAGACCCAGTACTTC | CARTEGAQETQYF
many | TRBJ1-2 | - | TRBV2 | TGTGCCATGCTCGGGGGATTTTCCGGACAGAGCCTCTATGGCTACACCTTC | CAMLGGFSGQSLYGYTF
- | TRBJ2-7 | - | TRBV5-4 | TGTGCCAGCAGCGCCAGGGGCGGGAGTAACGAGCAGTACTTC | CASSARGGSNEQYF
- | TRBJ2-6 | - | TRBV27 | TGTGCCAGCAGTCGGACACCTACCCTAATCTCTGGGGCCAACGTCCTGACTTTC | CASSRTPTLISGANVLTF
once | TRBJ2-3 | TRBD1 | TRBV19 | TGTGCCAGTAGTATAAGGGCAGGGGGTAGCAGGAGAACAGATACGCAGTATTTT | CASSIRAGGSRRTDTQYF
few | TRBJ2-7 | - | TRBV6-5 | TGTGCCAGCAGCCTCCAGGGTAGGAGTGACGAGCAGTACTTC | CASSLQGRSDEQYF
- | TRBJ1-3 | - | TRBV13 | TGTGCCAGCAGCTCCCAGGACACTGGAAACACCATATATTTT | CASSSQDTGNTIYF
- | TRBJ2-7 | TRBD1 | TRBV2 | TGTGCCAGCAGCCGGGACAGGGGGCTCAACGAGCAGTACTTC | CASSRDRGLNEQYF
- | TRBJ1-5 | - | TRBV7-2 | TGTGCCAGCAGCTTAGATCGGAGCGATCAGCCCCAGCATTTT | CASSLDRSDQPQHF
once | TRBJ1-4 | - | TRBV30 | TGTGCCTGGAGTGTACTCGGGGGCTTTAGTGAAAAACTGTTTTTT | CAWSVLGGFSEKLFF
- | TRBJ2-1 | - | TRBV6-5 | TGTGCCAGCAGTTACGGCTTGGGTGAGCAGTTCTTC | CASSYGLGEQFF
few | TRBJ2-7 | - | TRBV7-2 | TGTGCCAGCAGCCGGGGACGGGACTACGAGCAGTACTTC | CASSRGRDYEQYF
once | TRBJ2-3 | - | TRBV18 | TGTGCCAGCTCACCAGCCGCCGGTCTGAATACGCAGTATTTT | CASSPAAGLNTQYF
- | TRBJ2-7 | TRBD1 | TRBV5-1 | TGCGCCAGCAGCCGGGACAGTAGGGTCTACGAGCAGTACTTC | CASSRDSRVYEQYF
- | TRBJ2-5 | TRBD2 | TRBV7-9 | TGTGCCAGCAGCTTACCCCCGTGGCCTAGCGGGAGAGGGGAAGAGACCCAGTACTTC | CASSLPPWPSGRGEETQYF
- | TRBJ2-1 | - | TRBV20-1 | TGCAGTGCCCAAGGAGTAAATGAGCAGTTCTTC | CSAQGVNEQFF
- | TRBJ2-3 | - | TRBV9 | TGTGCCAGCAGCGTAGGTCTAGTCCCGGATCCCACCGATACGCAGTATTTT | CASSVGLVPDPTDTQYF
- | TRBJ1-4 | TRBD1 | TRBV15 | TGTGCCACCAGCAGAGATATCGGACAGGTGGCTGAAAAACTGTTTTTT | CATSRDIGQVAEKLFF
- | TRBJ1-3 | - | TRBV6-8 | TGTGCCACCTACGCGGGGGGAAACACCATATATTTT | CATYAGGNTIYF
many | TRBJ2-1 | - | TRBV11-2 | TGTGCCAGCAGCTTAGGCCTACGTCCCGAATATGAGCAGTTCTTC | CASSLGLRPEYEQFF
- | TRBJ2-2 | - | TRBV6-5 | TGTGCCAGCAGTAGAGAGGACAACCACGGGGAGCTGTTTTTT | CASSREDNHGELFF
- | TRBJ1-1 | - | TRBV28 | TGTGCCAGCACCCCCCCGGGGGCGGACACTGAAGCTTTCTTT | CASTPPGADTEAFF
- | TRBJ2-7 | - | TRBV28 | TGTGCCAGCAGTTTCTTGGGCGGGACAGCCTACGAGCAGTACTTC | CASSFLGGTAYEQYF
- | TRBJ2-6 | - | TRBV7-9 | TGTGCCAGCAGCCGCGGGGCCCCATTTCCCGGGGCCAACGTCCTGACTTTC | CASSRGAPFPGANVLTF
- | TRBJ2-7 | TRBD1 | TRBV2 | TGTGCCAGCAGTGACAGGGGGCTATGGAACGAGCAGTACTTC | CASSDRGLWNEQYF
- | TRBJ2-2 | TRBD2 | TRBV5-4 | TGTGCCAGCAGCCCAAGGACTAGCGGGAGGGCCGGGGAGCTGTTCTTT | CASSPRTSGRAGELFF
- | TRBJ2-5 | - | TRBV9 | TGTGCCAGCAGACCCGCAGGGGTCGAGACCCAGTACTTC | CASRPAGVETQYF